This T cell receptor (beta chain) comes out of a study of cytomegalovirus exposure and HLA in healthy donors (dated by TCRdb to 2015 to 2018). General notes on the study: An earlier analysis of roughly 500 of the donors reported about 260 Gb of sequence data and roughly 120 million unique TCR beta sequences obtained from some 200 million T cells. Roughly 320 gigabases of sequencing data and tens of millions of unique TCR sequences made up an early release that covered under 750 HLA-typed donors. The genetic ancestry cluster associated with self-reported Caucasian donors included 65% to 90% of the roughly 400 genotyped donors. The study aimed to test whether signatures of past pathogen exposure could be identified by cataloging public T cell receptors. The study used immunosequencing to profile the T cell repertoires of under 700 subjects and linked those repertoires to cytomegalovirus serostatus. Besides the first cohort of roughly 660 subjects, a separate validation cohort made up of around 120 different subjects was used. The study combined high-throughput TCR immunosequencing, statistical association of individual TCRs with disease status, and machine learning to predict cytomegalovirus infection status. A later analysis re-analyzed previously published TCR beta repertoires from roughly 630 donors and added high-resolution HLA genotyping to study TCR occurrence patterns. Rather than drawing on any new phenotypic data, the later analysis identified candidate immune exposures from TCR beta sequences and the way those sequences occurred across donors. An earlier analysis of 587 of the donors used high-throughput TCR beta sequencing to judge whether each TCR beta V gene segment behaved as functional or pseudogenic. Donor age, sex, ethnicity and CMV serostatus were compiled together with the repertoire data. A later genetic analysis took genome-wide SNP genotypes for about 55% of the roughly 670 donors and used that subset as a discovery cohort. Every repertoire in the discovery cohort had been generated on one and the same sequencing platform. HLA typing covered class I and class II loci at four-digit resolution. Typing coverage varied by locus: 629-630 donors for A, B, C, DRB1 and DQB1; roughly 520 for DQA1; more than 600 for DPA1; roughly 450 for DPB1. About 5 DR-DQ haplotypes were handled as single units for association and clustering, since linkage in the cohort was strong. Across approximately 400 genotyped donors of the cohort, an average of 235,054 unique TCR beta nucleotide sequences per donor were sequenced, and 15% to 20% of those sequences were non-productive. Beyond this particular receptor, the publication reports: The authors suggested that the approach could potentially be extended to other disease states and immunological phenotypes. A total of 150 or so TCR beta chains were listed by the study as associated with cytomegalovirus. A later analysis found that HLA-associated TCR beta chains were more clonally expanded and had lower generation probabilities than equally common non-associated chains. A cluster of highly shared sequence variants was judged likely to represent a technical artifact of the sequencing pipeline. A later genetic analysis reported fewer N-insertions in productive TCRs among donors in an Asian-associated ancestry cluster than the approximately 700-donor mean. Three of the identified cytomegalovirus-associated TCR beta chains were confirmed in vitro to be specific for cytomegalovirus antigens. Over 15 rarely observed V segments, including chromosome 9 orphons, were excluded from the earlier analysis of about 610 of the donors because counts were too low. A further reported finding was that TCR beta sequences accurately predicted the HLA-A and HLA-B alleles for most subjects in the first cohort. A later analysis associated about 18,000 TCR beta sequences with specific HLA alleles at a false discovery rate of 0.05. For the cohort, immune exposure information was limited to CMV serostatus. Most CMV-associated TCR beta chains appeared to be HLA-restricted in a later analysis, and the HLA associations seemed to be driven largely by CMV exposure. Linkage disequilibrium might explain the correlated functional status among segregating V segments, but an unknown experimental factor could not be ruled out. This cohort had only TCR beta chains sequenced, and the lack of alpha or paired-chain data limited which features could be detected. Cytomegalovirus status was reported to be diagnosed by the classifier with high specificity and sensitivity in both the original and validation cohorts. In a later analysis, the rate of TCR association differed among HLA loci, with DRB1 alleles having the most associated TCRs and HLA-C alleles having the fewest. Across donors, most TCR sequences were observed very rarely, whereas some public TCRs were present in many individuals. Presence/absence analyses assumed roughly uniform sequencing depth across donors, an assumption that may not hold. A later genetic analysis associated a missense DCLRE1C variant with V-gene and J-gene trimming of TCR beta chains, and an independent cohort replicated the association. In an earlier analysis of 587 of the donors, most TCR beta V segments appeared in productive rearrangements about 87% or about 30% of the time, broadly matching IMGT annotations. A later analysis reported that several top co-occurrence clusters appeared linked to parvovirus B19, influenza, CMV and Epstein-Barr virus. When HLA alleles, especially DR and DQ, strongly co-occurred, TCR associations were difficult to assign to individual alleles. Because the 87-base-pair reads could not distinguish some IMGT-functional V segments, including TRBV6-2 and TRBV6-3, those segments were excluded. Because HLA typing was missing for some donors at each locus, association tests included only the typed subset.

In total, approximately 700 healthy bone marrow donors made up the cohort. All cohort members were sampled while nominally healthy, although unrecorded immune exposures were likely present. The donor tested CMV seronegative and was one of the 352 seronegative cohort members. Every donor gave a peripheral blood sample, and the peripheral blood mononuclear cells from that sample were used for TCR beta sequencing. The Qiagen DNeasy Blood Extraction Kit was used to extract genomic DNA from the blood cell samples. Receptor amplification or capture employed the immunoSEQ multiplex PCR assay. A mixture of 60 forward primers for TCR Vbeta segments and 13 reverse primers for TCR Jbeta segments was used in the multiplex PCR. A multiplex PCR assay on genomic DNA amplified the CDR3 region of rearranged TCR beta genes. Amplified TCR beta libraries were sequenced as 87-base-pair reads on the Illumina HiSeq System. Per the source publication's procedure: Across the roughly 700 repertoires, a later analysis counted 75 million to 90 million unique TCR beta chains, roughly 11 million of which were shared by at least two donors. A nearest-neighbor algorithm error-corrected the raw reads and collapsed the reads into unique sequences, merging closely related sequences to remove PCR and sequencing errors. CDR3 sequences were aligned to IMGT reference sequences to assign V, D and J gene segments. For a sequence to be retained, a match of at least six nucleotides to both a V gene segment and a J gene segment was required. A rearrangement counted as productive if the CDR3 had no stop codons and remained in frame with V and J, and every other rearrangement counted as non-productive. CDR3 was defined according to IMGT convention as the region running from the second conserved V-encoded cysteine to the conserved J-encoded phenylalanine. The earlier analysis of some 540 of the donors excluded any sequence lacking an unambiguous match to a single V gene segment. In an earlier analysis of roughly 500 of the donors, V segments were called functional above 56.7% productive rearrangements and were called segregating when the between-donor standard deviation exceeded 5%. A statistical classification framework was built to diagnose cytomegalovirus status from the catalog of TCR beta chain sequences. A later analysis assigned V and J genes by comparing TCR nucleotide sequences with IMGT/GENE-DB human TR gene sequences. In a later analysis, CDR3 sequences and most-parsimonious VDJ recombination scenarios were assigned using the TCRdist pipeline. In a later analysis, each TCR beta chain was defined by its CDR3 amino acid sequence together with its V-gene family, and reads lacking a unique V-gene family were excluded. As a way to deal with suspected cross-contamination and a sequencing artifact, a later analysis dropped more than 500 nucleotide sequences that were highly shared and had low generation probability. For each public chain, a later analysis derived a clonal expansion index from normalized ranks of inferred template counts within each repertoire. In a later analysis, generation probabilities were computed with a VDJ recombination model fitted to out-of-frame rearrangements, and the resulting probabilities were checked against IGoR. Hypergeometric tests were used in a later analysis to score TCR-TCR, TCR-HLA and TCR-CMV co-occurrence, with a repertoire-size bias correction applied to the TCR pairs. A later analysis estimated false discovery rates by permuting HLA or CMV assignments 20 times. In a later analysis, co-occurring TCRs were grouped using DBSCAN, and TCRdist sequence similarity was added for clustering within HLA-allele-positive subsets. Repertoires with fewer than 30,000 or more than 120,000 public chains were left out of co-occurrence clustering, as were four to six repertoires with anomalous nucleotide sharing. Here the immuneACCESS table is served through TCRdb, limited to in-frame sequences with V and J called. Missing clones are a known gap in these copies; in checked studies unresolved V genes cover under half, and the rest lacks a known reason. D and trimming come from the DNA, and the V and J calls and clone size come from that table. This sample comprises around 200,000 clones, 75% to 90% of them detected only once. The ten largest clones capture roughly 1.5% of the sample.

In the germline V gene (reference sequence), CDR1 corresponds to LNHDA and CDR2 to SQIVND. Trimmed from V: 3 bases; trimmed from J: 5 bases; junction bases lacking a gene match: 6. Reading from cysteine to phenylalanine, the CDR3 counts 14 amino acids. Of all the DNA, just the CDR3 is kept, 42 bases in frame from base 1. In regard to this clone: Its antigen has not been determined. No per-base quality is available; no much larger clone lies one base away. The same CDR3 can be traced to other DNA sequences in this sample.

The chain was built from TRBV19 and TRBJ1-2; TRBD1 aligns with 7 central bases. The sequenced sample was PBMCs. The sequence derives from a man over 45 in good health and CMV-seronegative. The nucleotides are TGTGCCAGTAGTATGCAGGGGGTAGGATATGGCTACACCTTC. This codes for CASSMQGVGYGYTF.